Shown below are 5 T cell receptor beta chains from a single sample sequenced in a study of T cells after yellow fever vaccination. TCRdb itself ran the 5' RACE reads through MiXCR, one entry per CDR3 protein. The top ten hold about 0.85% of the sample, which has under 300,000 distinct CDR3 sequences, about 7.1% seen once. The sample was CD4+ T cells sorted from PBMCs, taken 15 days after the yellow fever booster vaccination. The source of these receptors is a man younger than 45 who received the YFV17D yellow fever vaccine.

This clonotype has just a few counts. The chain combines TRBV4-3 with TRBJ1-6; tentatively, D is TRBD1 (5 bases). V lost 0 bases, J lost 13 bases, and 13 bases lay in between. Germline V gene data show CDR1 as LGHNA and CDR2 as YSLEER. The CDR3 is 14 residues long. The CDR3 DNA follows: TGCGCCAGCAGCCAAGAGGGGGGTTTTTCGCCCCTCCACTTT. It is translated as CASSQEGGFSPLHF.

This sequence joins TRBV11-1 and TRBJ2-1; no clear D. With 5 bases removed from V and 0 bases from J, the gap between germline ends came to 11 bases. CDR1 is SGHAT, CDR2 FQDESV, per germline (reference sequence). The CDR3 covers 15 residues. The CDR3 loop is CASSASASSYNEQFF. Here the CDR3 DNA reads TGTGCCAGCAGCGCCAGCGCGAGCTCCTACAATGAGCAGTTCTTC.

This clonotype was observed a few times. The DNA for the CDR3 is TGCGCCAGCAGCCAACGGACGGGGGATTCCTACGAGCAGTACTTC. Translation: CASSQRTGDSYEQYF. This sequence joins TRBV4-3 and TRBJ2-7, with D possibly TRBD2 on 6 matching bases. Trimming shortened V by 2 bases and J by 1 base, and 12 bases separated the two germline ends. Germline CDR1 and CDR2: LGHNA and YSLEER. The CDR3 consists of 15 residues.

This clonotype appeared many times. V usage is TRBV28 and J usage is TRBJ2-7; possible D gene TRBD2, 6 bases. Germline CDR1 and CDR2: MDHEN and SYDVKM. The CDR3 runs 14 residues. V was shortened by 5 bases and J by 4 bases, with 15 bases between the two germline ends. The CDR3 region has the DNA TGTGCCAGCAGTCCCCCAGCGGAGGGATACGAGCAGTACTTC. Its protein is CASSPPAEGYEQYF.

This clonotype showed up many times. The CDR3 reads CASSLEAAHYGYTF. Here the CDR3 DNA reads TGCGCCAGCAGCTTGGAGGCGGCGCATTATGGCTACACCTTC. The chain has TRBV5-1 and TRBJ1-2; D gene unclear. Germline V CDR1 and CDR2: SGHRS, YFSETQ. V dropped 0 bases and J dropped 5 bases, with 11 bases sitting between them. The CDR3 loop spans 14 amino acids.